A single sample is the source of the 19 T cell receptor beta chains below, sequenced in a study of T cells after yellow fever vaccination (dated by TCRdb to between 2019 and 2020). Sample treatment or condition, as interpreted from the label and publication: live attenuated yellow fever vaccine strain. Libraries were made using 5' RACE. TCRdb records Illumina HiSeq 2500 as the sequencer. The public reads were quality trimmed at Q25 with fastp and then assembled into clones with MiXCR by TCRdb, keeping productive beta chains. Identical CDR3 proteins give one entry, which carries the most common genes and DNA. A total of 30,000 to 40,000 distinct CDR3 sequences appear in this sample, 6% to 8.5% of them only once. Of the sample, less than 25% is held by the ten largest clones. This material consisted of PBMCs, either bulk or a sorted T-cell subset (CD4+, CD8+, memory, or dextramer-sorted; not recorded which), taken on the day of the first yellow fever vaccination. These receptors originate from a man aged 18 to 29 who received the YFV17D yellow fever vaccine.

This clonotype was found many times. The rearrangement uses TRBV11-1 and TRBJ2-4; no clear D. V dropped 5 bases and J dropped 9 bases, with 17 bases sitting between them. The CDR3 has 14 residues. Germline V gene data show CDR1 as SGHAT and CDR2 as FQDESV (reference sequence). The CDR3 region has the DNA TGTGCCAGCAGCAAGGACCCGGACCGGAGCATTCAGTACTTC. This encodes CASSKDPDRSIQYF.

This clonotype has ten or more counts. The chain couples TRBV12-3 or TRBV12-4 to TRBJ1-3; possible D gene TRBD1, 5 bases. The CDR3 has 13 amino acids. The V and J ends lost 8 bases and 4 bases respectively, with 12 bases between them. The CDR3: CASGTIGGNTIYF. For the CDR3, the DNA is TGTGCCAGCGGGACCATTGGGGGAAACACCATATATTTT.

This clonotype was seen ten or more times. The gene calls are TRBV20-1 and TRBJ1-2, with D unresolved. Germline loops: CDR1 DFQATT, CDR2 SNEGSKA (reference sequence). The V gene lost 4 bases and the J gene lost 2 bases, with 8 bases spanning the gap. The CDR3 spans 12 residues. The CDR3: CSAKWQNYGYTF. The CDR3 coding sequence is TGCAGTGCTAAATGGCAGAACTATGGCTACACCTTC.

This clonotype was counted at least ten times. The chain combines TRBV3-1 with TRBJ2-5; no clear D gene. Germline V gene sequence: CDR1 LGHDT, CDR2 YNNKEL (reference sequence). The V end lost 1 base, the J end lost 5 bases, and 5 bases lay between the germline ends. The CDR3 is 12 residues long. The CDR3 DNA is TGTGCCAGCAGCCAAGTCAGGGAGACCCAGTACTTC. Translation: CASSQVRETQYF.

This clonotype was seen repeatedly, ten times or more. The rearrangement joins TRBV7-2 to TRBJ1-1, with 8 nucleotides matching TRBD1. Losses at the gene ends were 3 bases for V and 5 bases for J; bases not matched to a gene: 2. The germline V gene encodes CDR1 SGHTA and CDR2 FQGNSA. The CDR3 runs to 13 residues. The CDR3 loop is CASSFRQGTEAFF. CDR3 coding DNA: TGTGCCAGCAGCTTTCGACAGGGGACTGAAGCTTTCTTT.

This clonotype was observed at least ten times. The V call is TRBV10-3, the J call TRBJ2-3; no definite D call. This CDR3 spans 12 amino acids. Germline-derived CDR1 and CDR2 are ENHRY and SYGVKD. The germline V and J ends were trimmed by 3 bases and 5 bases, with 6 bases remaining between them. This chain's CDR3 is CAISENRDTQYF. The CDR3 DNA sequence: TGTGCCATCAGTGAAAACCGAGATACGCAGTATTTT.

This clonotype appeared a few times. The chain employs TRBV4-1 and TRBJ1-2, with D tentatively TRBD1 (5 bases). Germline V lookup: CDR1 MGHRA, CDR2 YSYEKL. V was clipped by 0 bases and J by 4 bases, with 9 bases between them. The CDR3 contains 14 residues. The CDR3 reads CASSQDAGIYGYTF. CDR3 nucleotides: TGCGCCAGCAGCCAAGATGCAGGGATCTATGGCTACACCTTC.

This clonotype showed up many times. One end of the junction varies from germline; a read error may be responsible. This chain joins TRBV19 and TRBJ2-1, with D maybe TRBD1 (5 bases). The CDR3 sequence is 17 residues long. The germline V gene has CDR1 LNHDA and CDR2 SQIVND (reference sequence). CDR3 bases: TGTGCCAGTAGCGGGTTTCTAGACAGAACCTCCAACAATGAGCAGTTCTTC. It codes for CASSGFLDRTSNNEQFF.

The genes are TRBV6-2 or TRBV6-3 and TRBJ2-3; D unclear. CDR1 is MNHEY, CDR2 SVGEGT, per germline. CDR3 length: 14 amino acids. Trimming pared 2 bases from V and 7 bases from J, leaving 13 bases between. The CDR3 DNA reads as TGTGCCAGCAGTTACGCCCACTCCGGCTATACGCAGTATTTT. Amino acid sequence: CASSYAHSGYTQYF.

This clonotype was found many times. V and J are TRBV7-8 and TRBJ1-1, with D uncertain. V was pared by 4 bases and J by 6 bases, with 15 bases between. Germline V gene lookup returns CDR1 SGHVS and CDR2 FQNEAQ. The CDR3 has 14 residues. The CDR3 here is CASSSYSVKPEAFF. CDR3 DNA: TGTGCCAGCAGCTCCTACAGCGTAAAACCTGAAGCTTTCTTT.

This clonotype was picked up many times. The gene calls are TRBV24-1 and TRBJ2-3; 8 positions agree with TRBD2. This CDR3 has 15 amino acids. V was pared by 4 bases and J by 5 bases, with 7 bases of the junction left unmatched. Germline V gene lookup returns CDR1 KGHDR and CDR2 SFDVKD. CDR3 protein: CATSDPGGVGDTQYF. In DNA, the CDR3 is TGTGCCACCAGTGACCCCGGGGGGGTAGGAGATACGCAGTATTTT.

Remarks on this clonotype: A junction end diverges from the germline sequence, so it may reflect a read error. The chain carries TRBV4-3 and TRBJ1-2; D perhaps matches TRBD1 (6 bases). Germline CDR1 is LGHNA and CDR2 is YSLEER. The CDR3 length is 14 residues. This chain's CDR3 is CASRQDLGAGGYTF. The DNA for the CDR3 is TGCGCCAGCAGACAAGATTTGGGGGCCGGGGGCTACACCTTC.

This clonotype was seen at least ten times. The chain joins TRBV20-1 to TRBJ2-7; 10 nucleotides align to TRBD2. After removal of 5 bases from V and 6 bases from J, the junction contained 10 bases not matched to a gene. Germline V lookup: CDR1 DFQATT, CDR2 SNEGSKA (reference sequence). The CDR3 runs 14 residues. The CDR3 here is CSAEVLAGAGEQYF. In DNA, the CDR3 is TGCAGTGCTGAAGTTCTAGCGGGGGCGGGCGAGCAGTACTTC.

There are many counts of this clonotype. V and J are TRBV3-1 and TRBJ1-1, with no clear D. Trimming shortened V by 6 bases and J by 0 bases, and 5 bases separated the two germline ends. The CDR3 loop spans 12 amino acids. Germline CDR1 reads LGHDT; CDR2 reads YNNKEL (reference sequence). As DNA, the CDR3 is TGTGCCAGCAGTCGGATGAACACTGAAGCTTTCTTT. Protein sequence: CASSRMNTEAFF.

This clonotype was found a few times. The chain recombines TRBV6-2 or TRBV6-3 with TRBJ1-1, with D unclear. V lost 6 bases to trimming and J lost 10 bases, with 12 bases between them. Germline-derived CDR1 and CDR2 are MNHEY and SVGEGT. This CDR3 has 11 amino acids. Here the CDR3 reads CASRHQVSAFF. CDR3 in DNA: TGTGCCAGCAGGCATCAGGTCTCAGCTTTCTTT.

This clonotype was seen many times. The chain has TRBV3-1 and TRBJ2-1; 7 nucleotides match TRBD2. V lost 1 base and J lost 6; bases outside the gene matches: 12. The CDR3 has 17 residues. Germline assignment: CDR1 LGHDT and CDR2 YNNKEL (reference sequence). The DNA for the CDR3 is TGTGCCAGCAGCCAAGGGCCCATCGGGCTAGCGGTCAATGAGCAGTTCTTC. The encoded protein is CASSQGPIGLAVNEQFF.

The CDR3 nucleotides are TGTGCCAGCAGCTTGGAGGGGCTGCGTAGTGAGCAGTTCTTC. It codes for CASSLEGLRSEQFF. The chain has TRBV5-4 and TRBJ2-1; a possible D gene is TRBD1 (5 bases). The CDR3 is 14 amino acids. V was pared by 0 bases and J by 9 bases, with 13 bases between. The V gene's germline CDR1 is SGHNT and CDR2 YYREEE (reference sequence).

This clonotype was recorded many times. DNA of the CDR3: TGTGCCAGCAGTTACTCTCTCATCGAAGCTTTCTTT. It yields the protein CASSYSLIEAFF. The rearrangement links TRBV6-6 to TRBJ1-1; D is undetermined. The germline V gene encodes CDR1 MNHNY and CDR2 SVGAGI (reference sequence). V was trimmed by 0 bases and J by 8 bases, leaving 7 bases between them. The CDR3 length is 12 residues.

In its sample, this clonotype was seen many times. The genes are TRBV5-5 and TRBJ1-1; D is undetermined. Germline CDR1 is SGHKS and CDR2 is YYEKEE (reference sequence). CDR3 size: 14 residues. V was cut by 0 bases and J by 0 bases, with 6 bases left in between. CDR3 sequence reads: CASSLGRLNTEAFF. The CDR3 DNA is TGTGCCAGCAGCTTGGGCAGATTGAACACTGAAGCTTTCTTT.